The 2 T cell receptor beta chains below all came from one sample that was sequenced in a study of shared clonotypes between healthy human individuals. The assay was immunoSEQ multiplex PCR, and TCRdb's table has in-frame clones only and misses some. The table includes about 490,000 clones, 65% to 80% detected once. Sequencing was carried out using PBMCs. Receptors originate from a woman aged 35 to 49 in good health. Some clones in this sample may be carry-over from other donors' samples.

This clone came up once. The same CDR3 can be traced to other DNA sequences in this sample. This chain uses TRBV7-2 with TRBJ2-5; no definite D call. This CDR3 spans 15 amino acids. Germline V gene sequence: CDR1 SGHTA, CDR2 FQGNSA. Between the trimmed V and J ends, which lost 1 base and 0 bases, there was a span of 9 bases. CDR3 loop: CASSLDSTNQETQYF. CDR3 nucleotides: TGTGCCAGCAGCTTAGATAGTACCAACCAAGAGACCCAGTACTTC. Together with reference TRBV7-2 and TRBJ2-5, the CDR3 gives the full variable domain: GAGVSQSPSNKVTEKGKDVELRCDPISGHTALYWYRQSLGQGLEFLIYFQGNSAPDKSGLPSDRFSAERTGGSVSTLTIQRTQQEDSAVYLCASSLDSTNQETQYFGPGTRLLVL.

For the CDR3, the DNA is TGTGCCAGCAGCGTAGGTCTGGGCGGGAGTGGAGAGACCCAGTACTTC. Translating it yields CASSVGLGGSGETQYF. The V gene is TRBV9, the J gene TRBJ2-5; 7 nucleotides match TRBD2. This CDR3 comprises 16 residues. V shed 0 bases, J shed 4 bases, and the junction held 9 bases outside the gene matches. Germline-derived CDR1 and CDR2 are SGDLS and YYNGEE.